Listed below are T cell receptor beta chains from one sample, sequenced in a study of T cells in Graves' hyperthyroidism and ophthalmopathy. TCRdb reanalysed the multiplex PCR reads using MiXCR and keeps one entry per CDR3 protein. In the table there are about 620,000 distinct CDR3 sequences, 16% of which are singletons. Source material: blood. Every receptor here comes from a woman between 25 and 40 years old with Graves' hyperthyroidism. The conserved cysteine and the conserved F or W are not part of the CDR3 here. Clone size is shown for a subset of rows, as once, few, many or a class of expanded clone.

j_call clone_size v_call cdr3_aa
TRBJ1-1 many TRBV30 AWRKVTEAF
TRBJ2-5 - TRBV5-5 ASSHLSRRGIQETQY
TRBJ1-1 many TRBV7-8 ASEVMNTEAF
TRBJ1-2 many TRBV28 ASSSPGQGAPYGYT
TRBJ1-1 many TRBV28 ASSLRGRTEAF
TRBJ2-3 - TRBV29-1 SVTRQGTDTQY
TRBJ1-3 many TRBV28 ASSFRDRLISGNTIY
TRBJ2-4 - TRBV12-3/TRBV12-4 ASSAGEIAKNIQY
TRBJ1-1 - TRBV5-1 AKNRGLGPNTEAF
TRBJ1-2 many TRBV12-3/TRBV12-4 ASSPRSGGQGGYT
TRBJ1-2 few TRBV7-9 ASSFPGDAGYT
TRBJ1-1 - TRBV15 ATSRVFKFTEAF
TRBJ2-5 few TRBV19 ASSIYEIRRETQY
TRBJ2-7 many TRBV7-9 ASSFGDYEQY
TRBJ2-1 many TRBV6-1 ASQFLSAPDNEQF
TRBJ1-2 many TRBV30 AWSGSGGRVYGYT
TRBJ2-1 many TRBV7-8 ASSSSRTSGRALGDEQF
TRBJ2-1 few TRBV7-9 ASRRTSGGGEQF
TRBJ2-3 few TRBV7-7 ASSLSPGLAGGGTDTQY
TRBJ2-1 many TRBV6-1 ASSETPSRRYNEQF
TRBJ2-7 many TRBV3-2 ASSQDSGRPSSEQY
TRBJ2-7 many TRBV28 ASSSVWDTSYEQY
TRBJ1-1 many TRBV28 ATTRQGNTEAF
TRBJ2-3 many TRBV7-2 ASSLGGSMSTDTQY
TRBJ2-3 many TRBV5-1 ASSFLMAFNSDTQY
TRBJ1-3 - TRBV6-1 ASRPAGNSGNTIY
TRBJ2-1 - TRBV2 ASSPQGAPNEQF
TRBJ1-6 many TRBV28 ASSLLGTGDSPLH
TRBJ2-5 - TRBV20-1 SAAGLAAQGDQY
TRBJ2-1 many TRBV28 ASRTSGSKGNEQF
TRBJ2-7 few TRBV6-1 ASILSGDSAYEQY
TRBJ2-3 many TRBV12-3/TRBV12-4 ASSFAGSGDTQY
TRBJ1-5 - TRBV3-1 ASSKGAGRSNQPEH
TRBJ2-3 many TRBV5-1 ASSPAGASPDTQY
TRBJ2-1 few TRBV13 ASRGVSAQRSSYNEQF
TRBJ2-2 few TRBV20-1 SARDPAGTAYTGELF
TRBJ2-7 many TRBV28 ASSLLGRGGRTYEQY
TRBJ1-4 few TRBV27 ASSSPGVAGKLF
TRBJ1-1 - TRBV6-1 ASSPYRRTREMNTEAF
TRBJ2-7 many TRBV6-1 ASSESQTYEQY
TRBJ2-7 many TRBV7-7 ASSLAPGPRYEQY
TRBJ2-3 - TRBV10-2 ASSGREGLDTQY
TRBJ1-2 - TRBV10-3 AIKTGGSGYGYT
TRBJ2-4 many TRBV30 AWSVTIFSVGAHQNIQY
TRBJ2-7 many TRBV6-2/TRBV6-3 ASTARRGGSDEQY
TRBJ2-1 - TRBV3-1 ASSQDNLDRDGNEQF
TRBJ1-2 many TRBV6-1 ASSEAHRAVYGYT
TRBJ2-1 few TRBV5-5 ASSFPWDGAEQF